These 18 T cell receptor beta chains share one sample of origin, sequenced in a study of blood T cell repertoires in COVID-19. Some clones are missing from TCRdb's copy, which holds only in-frame ones; the method was immunoSEQ multiplex PCR. Counted here are 84,000 or so clones, about 83% occurring once; the ten biggest clones make up about 5.3%. Sequencing was carried out using peripheral blood. The receptors shown here come from a man aged 55 to 70 with acute or convalescent COVID-19.

This clone was counted once. The V and J genes are TRBV9 and TRBJ2-5, with 10 bases lining up with TRBD1. CDR3 length: 14 amino acids. Germline V lookup: CDR1 SGDLS, CDR2 YYNGEE. V trimming: 4 bases; J trimming: 4 bases; junction bases outside the gene matches: 4. The chain's CDR3 is CASSPGQGGETQYF. The CDR3 DNA reads as TGTGCCAGCAGCCCCGGACAGGGGGGAGAGACCCAGTACTTC.

The chain combines TRBV6-1 with TRBJ1-5, with 9 positions matching TRBD1. Germline CDR1 is MNHNS and CDR2 is SASEGT. J lost 7 bases, V lost 3 bases, and 4 bases had no gene match. The CDR3 is 14 amino acids. The CDR3 protein is CASSEGTGRQPQHF. DNA for the CDR3: TGTGCCAGCAGTGAGGGGACAGGGCGGCAGCCCCAGCATTTT.

V gene TRBV7-2 combines with J gene TRBJ2-3; D is perhaps TRBD2 (7 bases). The CDR3 is made up of 16 amino acids. Trimming took 1 base from V and 9 from J, leaving 20 bases between them. Germline-derived CDR1 and CDR2 are SGHTA and FQGNSA. CDR3 amino acids: CASSLVSGGEGGTQYF. The CDR3 bases are TGTGCCAGCAGCTTAGTCTCAGGTGGGGAGGGGGGAACGCAGTATTTT.

The J gene is TRBJ1-1, the V gene TRBV5-4; 8 bases align to TRBD1. Germline values: CDR1 SGHNT, CDR2 YYREEE (reference sequence). The CDR3 consists of 15 residues. The J segment lost 6 bases and the V segment lost 5 bases, leaving 12 bases of the junction unmatched. CDR3: CASRDRQGMVAEAFF. DNA for the CDR3: TGTGCCAGCAGGGACCGACAGGGGATGGTAGCTGAAGCTTTCTTT.

The rearrangement uses TRBV7-2 and TRBJ2-7, with TRBD2 identical over 9 bases. J gave up 4 bases and V 1 base, and 5 bases lay outside the gene matches. Germline assignment: CDR1 SGHTA and CDR2 FQGNSA. The CDR3 has 15 residues. Here the CDR3 reads CASSLVLAGFYEQYF. The CDR3 region has the DNA TGTGCCAGCAGCTTAGTTCTAGCGGGGTTTTACGAGCAGTACTTC.

J is TRBJ2-1 and V is TRBV6-5; 8 nucleotides align to TRBD2. The CDR3 length is 13 residues. With V trimmed by 8 bases and J by 8 bases, 8 bases remained unmatched. The germline CDR1 and CDR2 sequences are MNHEY and SVGAGI. CDR3: CASSAGGLDEQFF. CDR3 sequence (DNA): TGTGCCAGCTCGGCGGGGGGACTCGATGAGCAGTTCTTC.

The genes are TRBV21-1 and TRBJ1-3; TRBD1 reflects the table's D call only, with no check against the DNA. TRBV21-1 is designated a pseudogene. CDR3 length: 12 residues. The CDR3 loop is CASSIFRDRFHF. For the CDR3, the DNA is TGTGCCAGCAGCATCTTCCGGGACAGGTTTCATTTT.

This clone appeared a single time. The chain couples TRBV6-1 to TRBJ2-3; D gene ambiguous. CDR1 and CDR2 (germline): MNHNS, SASEGT. This CDR3 contains 12 residues. Deletions cut 1 base from V and 13 bases from J, with 12 bases between. The CDR3 DNA sequence: TGTGCCAGCAGTGAAGGAATTCCACCGGAGTATTTT. This translates into CASSEGIPPEYF.

The chain combines TRBV19 with TRBJ1-1, with TRBD1 as a possible D gene (5 bases). Germline V lookup: CDR1 LNHDA, CDR2 SQIVND (reference sequence). Between the trimmed V and J ends, which lost 9 bases and 0 bases, there was a span of 23 bases. The CDR3 has 17 residues. The chain's CDR3 is CARRNKDHRKMNTEAFF. CDR3 sequence (DNA): TGTGCCAGACGCAACAAAGATCACAGGAAAATGAACACTGAAGCTTTCTTT.

The V and J genes are TRBV6-1 and TRBJ1-4, with D possibly matching TRBD1 (5 bases). Germline V gene sequence: CDR1 MNHNS, CDR2 SASEGT. The V end was cut by 5 bases, the J end by 1 base, with 8 bases between. The CDR3 has 14 amino acids. In DNA, the CDR3 is TGTGCCAGCAGTTGGGGGGGAACTAATGAAAAACTGTTTTTT. Amino acid sequence: CASSWGGTNEKLFF.

J is TRBJ1-2 and V is TRBV16; 9 nucleotides match TRBD1. Germline CDR1 is KGHSY and CDR2 is FQNENV. V was clipped by 2 bases and J by 1 base; unmatched bases: 2. The CDR3 consists of 15 residues. The CDR3 DNA reads TGTGCCAGCAGCCAAGGGACAGGGAATAACTATGGCTACACCTTC. It yields the protein CASSQGTGNNYGYTF.

The chain carries TRBV4-2 and TRBJ2-6; TRBD2 might be the D (5 bases). The CDR3 runs to 17 residues. The ends were cut back, 0 bases at V and 0 bases at J, with 9 bases in the middle. CDR1 LGHNA and CDR2 YNFKEQ come from the germline V gene. This CDR3 is CASSQERGDSGANVLTF. In DNA form, the CDR3 reads TGTGCCAGCAGCCAAGAACGGGGAGACTCTGGGGCCAACGTCCTGACTTTC.

V gene TRBV29-1 combines with J gene TRBJ1-2, with 9 positions matching TRBD1. The CDR3 covers 14 residues. CDR1 and CDR2 (germline): SQVTM, ANQGSEA. Trimming removed 7 bases from V and 2 bases from J; junction bases left unmatched: 8. CDR3 bases: TGCAGCGCTAAGAGCGGACAGGGGAACTATGGCTACACCTTC. It yields the protein CSAKSGQGNYGYTF.

The chain links TRBV9 to TRBJ1-2; 9 bases agree with TRBD1. Germline V gene lookup returns CDR1 SGDLS and CDR2 YYNGEE. CDR3 length equals 16 residues. V was clipped by 2 bases and J by 5 bases; unmatched bases: 10. In nucleotides, the CDR3 is TGTGCCAGCAGCGTCCAGGGACAGGGTAGCGGGTATGGCTACACCTTC. Its translation: CASSVQGQGSGYGYTF.

The chain links TRBV3-1 (or the pseudogene TRBV3-2) to TRBJ1-6, with TRBD1 as a possible D gene (6 bases). Germline CDR1 reads LGHDT; CDR2 reads YNNKEL (reference sequence). Trimming removed 6 bases at V and 6 bases at J, with 15 bases between. The CDR3 is 15 amino acids. The DNA for the CDR3 is TGTGCCAGCAGTCTCAAGGACAGTCGTAATTCACCCCTCCACTTT. It translates to CASSLKDSRNSPLHF.

This chain connects TRBV5-1 to TRBJ1-4; 8 bases fit TRBD1. CDR1 is SGHRS, CDR2 YFSETQ, per germline. The CDR3 runs 14 residues. Germline trimming cut 4 bases from V and 4 bases from J; bases unmatched to any gene: 3. The CDR3 sequence: CASSRTGINEKLFF. The DNA for the CDR3 is TGCGCCAGCAGCCGGACAGGGATTAATGAAAAACTGTTTTTT.

This rearrangement joins TRBV4-1 to TRBJ1-1; 10 nucleotides agree with TRBD1. Germline CDR1 and CDR2: MGHRA and YSYEKL. V was clipped by 4 bases and J by 4 bases; unmatched bases: 6. CDR3 size: 15 residues. The DNA of the CDR3 is TGCGCCAGCAGCCGCCTGGACAGGGGGAGCACTGAAGCTTTCTTT. Protein sequence: CASSRLDRGSTEAFF.

This clone was observed a single time. This chain connects TRBV20-1 to TRBJ1-1; D gene unclear. Germline CDR1 DFQATT, CDR2 SNEGSKA (reference sequence). The CDR3 has 12 residues. Trimming removed 3 bases at V and 1 base at J, with 6 bases between. CDR3 sequence: CSASGGNTEAFF. CDR3 in DNA: TGCAGTGCTAGTGGAGGGAACACTGAAGCTTTCTTT.